This T cell receptor beta chain is from a study of monozygotic twins with inflammatory bowel disease (dated by TCRdb to about 2019). For the wider study: A total of some 30 monozygotic twin pairs were included in the full study, comprising nine German pairs (four IBD-concordant, five IBD-discordant) and 19 IBD-discordant Danish pairs. Each individual had, on average, about 151 000 unique TCRalpha sequences and 181 000 unique TCRbeta sequences available for analysis. Disease-associated traits were sought mainly through comparisons between IBD patients and their genetically identical healthy co-twins within discordant pairs. Overall results and qualifications from the work: Distinction between different T cell subtypes could not be achieved in the analysis. Concordant and discordant twins showed no difference in repertoire similarity, possibly because of limited statistical power. The results gave no support for a single strong signal or clonotype linked to IBD. Compared with healthy twins, IBD patients shared fewer clonotypes with other individuals, and the difference was most pronounced in patients with signs of disease activity. TCRbeta repertoire diversity, by inverse Simpson index, was decreased in IBD patients compared with their healthy co-twins. Because patients were on differing immunosuppressive treatments, the repertoires may have picked up extra background noise and inter-individual variability.

As to this clonotype: Its antigen has not been determined.

From each donor, an approximately 2.3 ml peripheral blood sample was collected into PAXgene tubes and kept at -80 degrees C. Without any T cell sorting, total RNA was extracted from whole blood using the PAXgene blood miRNA kit on an automated QIAcube. Peripheral blood from monozygotic twin pairs, either concordant or discordant for inflammatory bowel disease, underwent deep TCRalpha and TCRbeta repertoire profiling that used unique molecular barcoding. Smoking habits were recorded for all twin pairs, and each individual was classified as a current, former or never smoker. Libraries were built with 5' RACE. For each TCR library, approximately 4,000 ng of total RNA was used. For each sample, cDNA synthesis with SMARTScribe reverse transcriptase was split into eight separate reactions. During cDNA synthesis, template switching introduced unique molecular identifiers that contained a 6-nucleotide sample barcode. TCRalpha and TCRbeta cDNA was amplified in two nested PCRs of around 15 and 9 cycles, and bead purification was carried out after each PCR. Before amplification, the cDNA was treated with uracil DNA-glycosylase and purified using the QIAquick PCR purification kit. The second PCR added Illumina TruSeq-compatible adapters along with sample-specific barcodes. TapeStation and Qubit were used to check library quality and concentration, and 4.5 to 6 ng of each library was pooled. Pooled libraries were sequenced on an Illumina HiSeq2500 single-index Rapid Run with 2 x 100 bp reads and custom sequencing primers. In the authors' own workflow: UMI-based consensus assembly with MiGEC version 1.2.6 was used to correct PCR and sequencing errors. MiXCR version 2.1.1 was used for V(D)J alignment, clonotype assembly and CDR3 extraction. To normalise gene usage, clonotype sharing and MAIT/NKT TCR abundance, the analysis used the top 1000, 10 000 and 20 000 clonotypes per sample. Diversity was computed as the inverse Simpson index with the vegan R package after downsampling to 27 000 UMIs. Paired Mann-Whitney U tests on discordant twin pairs were used, with Benjamini-Hochberg multiple-testing correction. TCRdb reanalyzed the reads, keeping one entry per CDR3 protein sequence and omitting DNA. The V and J calls and clone size are TCRdb's, not the authors'. In this sample's table one finds 300,000 to 400,000 distinct CDR3 sequences. The ten biggest clones cover approximately 2.4% of the sample.

Specimen: blood. The receptor's source is a human donor with ulcerative colitis or Crohn's disease, or a healthy co-twin of an affected twin (not recorded which).

The encoded CDR3 is CASSANRGLNTEAFF. The chain was built from TRBV6-1 and TRBJ1-1; TCRdb reports TRBD1, a call that lacks DNA to check it against. Taken from the germline V gene, the CDR1 and CDR2 loops are MNHNS and SASEGT. From its cysteine to its phenylalanine, the CDR3 spans 15 amino acids. A DNA sequence was not provided.